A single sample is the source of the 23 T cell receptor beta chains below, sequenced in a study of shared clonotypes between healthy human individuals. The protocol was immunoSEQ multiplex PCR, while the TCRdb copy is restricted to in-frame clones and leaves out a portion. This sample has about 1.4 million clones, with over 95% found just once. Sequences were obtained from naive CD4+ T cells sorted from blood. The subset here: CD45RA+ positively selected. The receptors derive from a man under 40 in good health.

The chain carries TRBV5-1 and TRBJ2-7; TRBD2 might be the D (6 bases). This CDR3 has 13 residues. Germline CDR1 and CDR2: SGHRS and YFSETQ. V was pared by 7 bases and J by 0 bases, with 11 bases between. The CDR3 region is CASHLASSYEQYF. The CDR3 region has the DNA TGCGCCAGCCATCTAGCGAGCTCCTACGAGCAGTACTTC.

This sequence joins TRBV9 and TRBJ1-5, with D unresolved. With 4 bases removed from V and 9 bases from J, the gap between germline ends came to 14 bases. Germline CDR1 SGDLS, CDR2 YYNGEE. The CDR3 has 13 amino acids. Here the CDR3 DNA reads TGTGCCAGCAGCTCCACAGCTTCCGGGCCCCAGCATTTT. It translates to CASSSTASGPQHF.

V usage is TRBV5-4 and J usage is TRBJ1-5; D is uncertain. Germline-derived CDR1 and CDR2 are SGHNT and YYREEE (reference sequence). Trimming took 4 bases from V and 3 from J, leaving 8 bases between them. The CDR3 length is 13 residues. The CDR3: CASSPDNNQPQHF. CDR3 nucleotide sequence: TGTGCCAGCAGCCCCGACAACAATCAGCCCCAGCATTTT.

The CDR3 DNA reads TGTGCCAGCAGCCCTGACAGTCTAGCCAAAAACATTCAGTACTTC. This encodes CASSPDSLAKNIQYF. This chain uses TRBV7-8 with TRBJ2-4; TRBD1 might be the D (5 bases). CDR1 is SGHVS, CDR2 FQNEAQ, per germline. Trimming removed 5 bases from V and 0 bases from J, with 11 bases in between. The CDR3 runs 15 residues.

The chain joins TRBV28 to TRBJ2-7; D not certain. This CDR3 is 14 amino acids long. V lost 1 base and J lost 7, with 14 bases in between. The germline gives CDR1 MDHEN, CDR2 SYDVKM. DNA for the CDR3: TGTGCCAGCAGTTTATTAGGAGCACCAATGGAGCAGTACTTC. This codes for CASSLLGAPMEQYF.

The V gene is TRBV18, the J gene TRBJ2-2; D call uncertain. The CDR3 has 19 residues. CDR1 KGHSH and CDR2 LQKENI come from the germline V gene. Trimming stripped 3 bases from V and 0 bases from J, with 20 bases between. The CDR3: CASSPYVANVYSNTGELFF. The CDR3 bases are TGTGCCAGCTCACCCTATGTCGCGAATGTGTACTCGAACACCGGGGAGCTGTTTTTT.

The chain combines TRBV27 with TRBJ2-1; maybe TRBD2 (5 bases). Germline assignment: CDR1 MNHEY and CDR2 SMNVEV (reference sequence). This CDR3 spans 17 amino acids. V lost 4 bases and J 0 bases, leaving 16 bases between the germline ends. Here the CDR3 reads CASSYPSSGTSYNEQFF. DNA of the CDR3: TGTGCCAGCAGTTATCCTTCGAGCGGAACCTCCTACAATGAGCAGTTCTTC.

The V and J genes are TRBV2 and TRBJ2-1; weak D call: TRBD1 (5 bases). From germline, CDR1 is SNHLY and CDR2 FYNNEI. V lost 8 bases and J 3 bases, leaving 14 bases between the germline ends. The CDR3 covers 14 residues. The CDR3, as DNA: TGTGCCAGCTCCCAACTCAGGGACTACAATGAGCAGTTCTTC. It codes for CASSQLRDYNEQFF.

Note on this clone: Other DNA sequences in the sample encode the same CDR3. As DNA, the CDR3 is TGCAGCGTCAGGGGGTCCTACGAGCAGTACTTC. It yields the protein CSVRGSYEQYF. This chain joins TRBV29-1 and TRBJ2-7; 7 bases are shared with TRBD1. V lost 6 bases, J lost 1 base, and 0 bases stayed unmatched. Germline CDR1 is SQVTM and CDR2 is ANQGSEA. CDR3 length: 11 amino acids.

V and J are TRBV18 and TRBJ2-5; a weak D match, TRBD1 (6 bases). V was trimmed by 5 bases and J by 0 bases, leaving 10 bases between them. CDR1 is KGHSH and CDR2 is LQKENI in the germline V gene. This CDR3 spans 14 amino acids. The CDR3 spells CASSLRTDQETQYF. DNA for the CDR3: TGTGCCAGCTCATTAAGGACAGACCAAGAGACCCAGTACTTC.

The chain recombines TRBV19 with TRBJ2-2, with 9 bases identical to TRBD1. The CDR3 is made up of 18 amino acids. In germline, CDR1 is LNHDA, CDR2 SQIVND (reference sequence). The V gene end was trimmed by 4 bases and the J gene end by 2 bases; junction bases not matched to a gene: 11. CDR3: CASSNAGSDRGNTGELFF. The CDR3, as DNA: TGTGCCAGTAGTAATGCGGGATCGGACAGGGGAAACACCGGGGAGCTGTTTTTT.

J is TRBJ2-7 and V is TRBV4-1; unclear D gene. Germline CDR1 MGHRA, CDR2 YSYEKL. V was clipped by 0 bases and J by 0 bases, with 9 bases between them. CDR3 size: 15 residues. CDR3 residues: CASSQEGRSSYEQYF. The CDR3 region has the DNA TGCGCCAGCAGCCAAGAAGGAAGGAGCTCCTACGAGCAGTACTTC.

CDR3 DNA sequence: TGTGCCAGCAGCTTGACTGGATTTGAAAAACTGTTTTTT. Protein product: CASSLTGFEKLFF. The chain employs TRBV11-2 and TRBJ1-4; D is uncertain. From germline, CDR1 is SGHAT and CDR2 FQNNGV. The length of the CDR3 is 13 residues. V was clipped by 3 bases and J by 7 bases, with 9 bases between them.

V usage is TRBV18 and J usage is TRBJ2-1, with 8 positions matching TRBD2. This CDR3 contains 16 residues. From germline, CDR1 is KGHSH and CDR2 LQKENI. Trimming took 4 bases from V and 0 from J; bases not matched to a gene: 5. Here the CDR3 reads CASSLSSGASYNEQFF. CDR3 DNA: TGTGCCAGCTCACTCAGTAGCGGGGCCTCCTACAATGAGCAGTTCTTC. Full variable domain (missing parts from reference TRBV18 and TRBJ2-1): NAGVMQNPRHLVRRRGQEARLRCSPMKGHSHVYWYRQLPEEGLKFMVYLQKENIIDESGMPKERFSAEFPKEGPSILRIQQVVRGDSAAYFCASSLSSGASYNEQFFGPGTRLTVL.

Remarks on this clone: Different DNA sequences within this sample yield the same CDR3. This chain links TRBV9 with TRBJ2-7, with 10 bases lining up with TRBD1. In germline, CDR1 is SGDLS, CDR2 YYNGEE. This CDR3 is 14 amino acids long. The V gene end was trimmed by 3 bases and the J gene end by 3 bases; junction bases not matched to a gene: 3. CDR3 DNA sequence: TGTGCCAGCAGCGCCGGACAGGGGGACTACGAGCAGTACTTC. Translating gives CASSAGQGDYEQYF.

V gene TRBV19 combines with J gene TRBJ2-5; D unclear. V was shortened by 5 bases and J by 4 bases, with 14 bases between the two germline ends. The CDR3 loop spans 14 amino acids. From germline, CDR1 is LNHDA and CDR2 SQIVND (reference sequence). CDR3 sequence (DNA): TGTGCCAGTAGTCAATGGCTGTTGGGAGAGACCCAGTACTTC. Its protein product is CASSQWLLGETQYF.

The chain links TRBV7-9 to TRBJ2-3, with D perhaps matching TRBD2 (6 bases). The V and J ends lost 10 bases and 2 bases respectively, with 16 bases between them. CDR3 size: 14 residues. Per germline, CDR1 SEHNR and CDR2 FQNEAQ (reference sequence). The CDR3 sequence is CAIRRASFTDTQYF. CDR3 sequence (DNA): TGTGCCATCCGGAGGGCCTCCTTCACAGATACGCAGTATTTT.

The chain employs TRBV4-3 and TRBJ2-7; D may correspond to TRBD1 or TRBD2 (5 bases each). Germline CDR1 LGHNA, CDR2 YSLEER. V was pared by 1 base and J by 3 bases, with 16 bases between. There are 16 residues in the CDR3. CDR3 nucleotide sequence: TGCGCCAGCAGCCAAGGGGGTCGGGACGGGTTCTACGAGCAGTACTTC. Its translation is CASSQGGRDGFYEQYF.

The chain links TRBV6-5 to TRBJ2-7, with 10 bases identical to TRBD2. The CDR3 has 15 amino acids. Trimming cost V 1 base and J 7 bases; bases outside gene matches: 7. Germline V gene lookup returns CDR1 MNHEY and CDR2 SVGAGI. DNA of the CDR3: TGTGCCAGCAGTTACTTTGGGCTAGCGGGAGCAGAGCAGTACTTC. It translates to CASSYFGLAGAEQYF.

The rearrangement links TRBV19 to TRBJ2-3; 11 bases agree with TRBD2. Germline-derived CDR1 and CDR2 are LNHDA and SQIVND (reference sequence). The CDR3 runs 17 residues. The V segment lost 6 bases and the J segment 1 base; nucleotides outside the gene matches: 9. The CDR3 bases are TGTGCCAGTAGACGGCTAGCGGGAGGAGTTGGCACAGATACGCAGTATTTT. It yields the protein CASRRLAGGVGTDTQYF.

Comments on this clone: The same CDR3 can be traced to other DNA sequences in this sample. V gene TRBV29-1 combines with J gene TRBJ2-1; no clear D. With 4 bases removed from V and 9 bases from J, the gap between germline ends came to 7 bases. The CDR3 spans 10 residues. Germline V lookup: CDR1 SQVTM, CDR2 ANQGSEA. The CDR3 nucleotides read TGCAGCGTTGGGTTGGGTGAGCAGTTCTTC. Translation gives CSVGLGEQFF.

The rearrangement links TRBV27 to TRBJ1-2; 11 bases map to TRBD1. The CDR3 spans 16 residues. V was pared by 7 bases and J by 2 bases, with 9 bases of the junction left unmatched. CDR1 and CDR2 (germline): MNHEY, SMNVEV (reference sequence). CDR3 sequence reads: CASKGQGGPRNYGYTF. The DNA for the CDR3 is TGTGCCAGCAAGGGACAGGGGGGACCTCGCAACTATGGCTACACCTTC.

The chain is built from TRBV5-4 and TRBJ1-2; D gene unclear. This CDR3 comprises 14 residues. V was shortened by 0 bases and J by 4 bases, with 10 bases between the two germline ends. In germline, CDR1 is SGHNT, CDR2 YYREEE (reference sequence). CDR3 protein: CASSLVSNPYGYTF. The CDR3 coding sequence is TGTGCCAGCAGCTTGGTCTCAAACCCCTATGGCTACACCTTC.